Below, 25 T cell receptor beta chains from the same sample are listed, as sequenced in a study of shared clonotypes between healthy human individuals. Generated by immunoSEQ multiplex PCR, the TCRdb table keeps only in-frame clones and is missing some. The sample lists some 2,000,000 clones, about 94% occurring once. Sequenced: naive CD4+ T cells sorted from blood. The subset is: CD45RA+ positively selected. These receptors came from a man between 18 and 29 years old in good health.

Remarks on this clone: Its ends do not fully match the called genes, so a read error is possible. V usage is TRBV30 and J usage is TRBJ1-2; 8 nucleotides match TRBD1. This CDR3 has 14 amino acids. The germline V gene has CDR1 GTSNPN and CDR2 SVGIG (reference sequence). The CDR3 DNA is TGTGGCTGGAGGCGCGACAGGGGACCCTATGGCTACACCTTC. Protein product: CGWRRDRGPYGYTF.

The chain employs TRBV6-4 and TRBJ1-5; D is undetermined. Germline lookup yields CDR1 MRHNA and CDR2 SNTAGT. The CDR3 consists of 15 residues. The V end lost 2 bases, the J end lost 1 base, and 9 bases lay between the germline ends. The CDR3 sequence: CASSDADGSNQPQHF. Written as DNA, the CDR3 is TGTGCCAGCAGTGACGCAGACGGGAGCAATCAGCCCCAGCATTTT.

The gene calls are TRBV18 and TRBJ1-1; the D gene is possibly TRBD1 (5 bases). The CDR3 has 14 amino acids. With 4 bases removed from V and 8 bases from J, the gap between germline ends came to 17 bases. Per the germline V gene, CDR1 is KGHSH and CDR2 is LQKENI. The CDR3 reads CASSRPPRGLEAFF. In nucleotides, the CDR3 is TGTGCCAGCTCACGCCCCCCGAGGGGACTCGAAGCTTTCTTT.

CDR3 sequence: CASSEPQTVWTEAFF. The CDR3 nucleotides read TGTGCCAGCAGTGAACCCCAGACAGTCTGGACTGAAGCTTTCTTT. The chain employs TRBV25-1 and TRBJ1-1; possibly TRBD1 for D (5 bases). The CDR3 loop spans 15 amino acids. CDR1 is MGHDK and CDR2 is SYGVNS in the germline V gene. V gave up 2 bases and J gave up 5 bases, with 15 bases separating them.

The rearrangement joins TRBV5-4 to TRBJ1-2; D might be TRBD1 (5 bases). V lost 2 bases, J lost 3 bases, and 14 bases lay in between. Germline CDR1 is SGHNT and CDR2 is YYREEE (reference sequence). CDR3 size: 15 residues. In DNA, the CDR3 is TGTGCCAGCAGCTTTATTGGGACCAGTCACTATGGCTACACCTTC. Translated, it gives CASSFIGTSHYGYTF.

The chain combines TRBV7-6 with TRBJ2-1; no definite D call. The length of the CDR3 is 15 residues. CDR1 and CDR2 from the germline V gene are SGHVS and FNYEAQ. V lost 2 bases, J lost 4 bases, and 12 bases lay in between. The CDR3 DNA is TGTGCCAGCAGCTTATCCCCCCTGGCATACAATGAGCAGTTCTTC. Translated: CASSLSPLAYNEQFF.

The chain links TRBV7-6 to TRBJ2-5; D is undetermined. The V end was cut by 1 base, the J end by 5 bases, with 14 bases between. CDR1 and CDR2 (germline): SGHVS, FNYEAQ. The CDR3 contains 15 residues. The CDR3 region is CASSLGTELSETQYF. The CDR3, as DNA: TGTGCCAGCAGCTTAGGGACCGAACTCTCGGAGACCCAGTACTTC.

V usage is TRBV6-5 and J usage is TRBJ2-7, with TRBD2 matching over 13 bases. Germline assignment: CDR1 MNHEY and CDR2 SVGAGI. The J segment lost 7 bases and the V segment lost 6 bases, leaving 9 bases of the junction unmatched. The CDR3 totals 15 residues. Here the CDR3 reads CASSRGLAGDREQYF. CDR3 coding DNA: TGTGCCAGCAGCCGCGGACTAGCGGGAGATCGAGAGCAGTACTTC.

This rearrangement joins TRBV7-2 to TRBJ1-1; TRBD1 aligns across 8 bases. V lost 1 base to trimming and J lost 4 bases; unmatched junction nucleotides: 5. Germline lookup yields CDR1 SGHTA and CDR2 FQGNSA. This CDR3 comprises 15 residues. The CDR3 nucleotides read TGTGCCAGCAGCTTAGGGACAGGGAGGATCACTGAAGCTTTCTTT. Its translation is CASSLGTGRITEAFF.

The chain uses TRBV5-1 and TRBJ2-7; 12 bases are a match to TRBD2. In germline, CDR1 is SGHRS, CDR2 YFSETQ. The CDR3 totals 17 residues. With 3 bases clipped from V and 7 bases from J, the junction kept 14 bases outside the gene matches. The CDR3 DNA reads TGCGCCAGCAGCTCAATATGGACTAGCGGGATTCCTCGGGAGCAGTACTTC. It yields the protein CASSSIWTSGIPREQYF.

The chain is built from TRBV7-6 and TRBJ2-7, with a weak D call TRBD1 (5 bases). This CDR3 region has 16 residues. Germline-derived CDR1 and CDR2 are SGHVS and FNYEAQ. Trimming took 2 bases from V and 0 from J, leaving 14 bases between them. The chain's CDR3 is CASSLQASDNSYEQYF. The CDR3 DNA reads as TGTGCCAGCAGCTTACAAGCCTCGGACAACTCCTACGAGCAGTACTTC. Supplemented by reference TRBV7-6 and TRBJ2-7, the full variable domain reads GAGVSQSPRYKVTKRGQDVALRCDPISGHVSLYWYRQALGQGPEFLTYFNYEAQQDKSGLPNDRFSAERPEGSISTLTIQRTEQRDSAMYRCASSLQASDNSYEQYFGPGTRLTVT.

The CDR3: CASSSNTDYGYTF. Here the CDR3 DNA reads TGTGCCAGCAGCTCAAATACCGACTATGGCTACACCTTC. V and J are TRBV7-3 and TRBJ1-2; no firm D call. V dropped 4 bases and J dropped 3 bases, with 9 bases sitting between them. CDR1 SGHTA and CDR2 FQGTGA come from the germline V gene. The CDR3 sequence is 13 residues long.

The chain joins TRBV10-1 to TRBJ2-1; TRBD2 matches at 8 bases. The germline V gene has CDR1 WNHNN and CDR2 SYGVQD (reference sequence). The J segment lost 8 bases and the V segment lost 2 bases, leaving 2 bases of the junction unmatched. The length of the CDR3 is 13 residues. The CDR3 loop reads CASSERGGHEQFF. The CDR3 DNA is TGCGCCAGCAGTGAGCGGGGGGGTCATGAGCAGTTCTTC.

V usage is TRBV5-1 and J usage is TRBJ1-6, with D perhaps TRBD1 (5 bases). The V end was cut by 5 bases, the J end by 8 bases, with 14 bases between. Per germline, CDR1 SGHRS and CDR2 YFSETQ. The CDR3 consists of 14 residues. The CDR3 protein is CASREGVLYSPLHF. Written as DNA, the CDR3 is TGCGCCAGCAGGGAAGGGGTTCTATATTCACCCCTCCACTTT.

This chain uses TRBV29-1 with TRBJ1-1; D remains ambiguous. CDR3 size: 12 residues. Per germline, CDR1 SQVTM and CDR2 ANQGSEA. Trimming took 5 bases from V and 1 from J, leaving 8 bases between them. The CDR3 loop is CSVNDENTEAFF. The CDR3 region has the DNA TGCAGCGTTAATGATGAGAACACTGAAGCTTTCTTT.

With respect to this clone: This sample includes further DNA sequences coding for the same CDR3. This sequence joins TRBV18 and TRBJ2-7, with D perhaps TRBD2 (6 bases). Trimming cost V 6 bases and J 1 base, with 13 bases left between them. CDR3 length: 14 residues. Germline CDR1 KGHSH, CDR2 LQKENI. The CDR3 nucleotides are TGTGCCAGCTCCCCGGGACGGGAGTCCTACGAGCAGTACTTC. It translates to CASSPGRESYEQYF.

This rearrangement joins TRBV5-8 to TRBJ1-2, with TRBD1 matching 7 bases. The CDR3 has 13 residues. Germline loops: CDR1 SGHTS, CDR2 YDEGEE. The junction had 9 bases not matched to a gene; V was cut back by 3 bases and J by 10 bases. CDR3 sequence (DNA): TGTGCCAGCAGCTCTACAGGGGCCCCTTCCTACACCTTC. This encodes CASSSTGAPSYTF.

This chain joins TRBV19 and TRBJ2-1, with no clear D. Trimming removed 1 base from V and 8 bases from J, with 15 bases in between. From germline, CDR1 is LNHDA and CDR2 SQIVND (reference sequence). The CDR3 is 15 amino acids. CDR3 sequence: CASSIVGLGRDEQFF. The CDR3 region has the DNA TGTGCCAGTAGTATAGTCGGGCTAGGTCGCGATGAGCAGTTCTTC. Filled out from reference TRBV19 and TRBJ2-1, the complete variable domain reads DGGITQSPKYLFRKEGQNVTLSCEQNLNHDAMYWYRQDPGQGLRLIYYSQIVNDFQKGDIAEGYSVSREKKESFPLTVTSAQKNPTAFYLCASSIVGLGRDEQFFGPGTRLTVL.

This chain connects TRBV30 to TRBJ2-3; TRBD2 agrees at 12 bases. CDR3 length: 14 amino acids. The V segment lost 6 bases and the J segment 4 bases; nucleotides outside the gene matches: 5. Germline CDR1 GTSNPN, CDR2 SVGIG (reference sequence). The CDR3 sequence: CACTRTSGADTQYF. In nucleotides, the CDR3 is TGTGCCTGCACCAGGACTAGCGGGGCAGATACGCAGTATTTT.

J is TRBJ2-2 and V is TRBV10-3; 7 bases align to TRBD1. Trimming took 5 bases from V and 4 from J; bases not matched to a gene: 7. The CDR3 has 15 amino acids. CDR1 and CDR2 from the germline V gene are ENHRY and SYGVKD. CDR3 sequence (DNA): TGTGCCATCAGTACAGGGGTCGAACGCACCGGGGAGCTGTTTTTT. This codes for CAISTGVERTGELFF.

The V gene is TRBV18, the J gene TRBJ1-6; TRBD1 might be the D (5 bases). Trimming removed 2 bases from V and 7 bases from J, with 9 bases in between. CDR3 length: 14 residues. Germline V lookup: CDR1 KGHSH, CDR2 LQKENI. CDR3 sequence: CASSPGGTNSPLHF. The CDR3 DNA follows: TGTGCCAGCTCACCAGGGGGTACGAATTCACCCCTCCACTTT.

This chain joins TRBV30 and TRBJ1-2; perhaps TRBD1 as D (6 bases). This CDR3 spans 11 amino acids. V lost 1 base and J lost 8, with 8 bases in between. Germline assignment: CDR1 GTSNPN and CDR2 SVGIG (reference sequence). The DNA for the CDR3 is TGTGCCTGGAGTGCAGGGGTGGGCTACACCTTC. This translates into CAWSAGVGYTF.

The chain has TRBV5-4 and TRBJ2-7, with TRBD1 matching over 11 bases. The ends lost 3 bases at V and 5 bases at J; junction bases unmatched: 4. This CDR3 has 14 amino acids. Germline V CDR1 and CDR2: SGHNT, YYREEE (reference sequence). The CDR3 region is CASSSRDRGDEQYF. The CDR3 DNA sequence: TGTGCCAGCAGCTCCCGGGACAGGGGGGACGAGCAGTACTTC.

The chain joins TRBV11-2 to TRBJ2-7; D might be TRBD1 or TRBD2, each matching 6 bases. The CDR3 runs to 15 residues. V lost 1 base and J lost 4, with 14 bases in between. Germline V gene sequence: CDR1 SGHAT, CDR2 FQNNGV. This CDR3 is CASSLVRGRGYEQYF. The DNA of the CDR3 is TGTGCCAGCAGCTTAGTTCGGGGGCGCGGGTACGAGCAGTACTTC. The full variable domain, its missing parts supplied by reference TRBV11-2 and TRBJ2-7, is EAGVAQSPRYKIIEKRQSVAFWCNPISGHATLYWYQQILGQGPKLLIQFQNNGVVDDSQLPKDRFSAERLKGVDSTLKIQPAKLEDSAVYLCASSLVRGRGYEQYFGPGTRLTVT.

Only one count was recorded for this clone. The CDR3 loop is CASSLRPYNEQFF. CDR3 sequence (DNA): TGCGCCAGCAGCCTCCGACCCTACAATGAGCAGTTCTTC. This chain connects TRBV4-1 to TRBJ2-1, with no clear D. The CDR3 extends over 13 amino acids. Germline CDR1 reads MGHRA; CDR2 reads YSYEKL. Trimming left V 4 bases short and J 2 bases short, with 6 bases between.